This T cell receptor (beta chain) comes out of a study of blood T cell repertoires in COVID-19. Data came from immunoSEQ multiplex PCR; TCRdb stores just in-frame clones and leaves some out. The sample has roughly 140,000 clones, about 85% seen once. V was trimmed by 0 bases and J by 0 bases, leaving 11 bases between them. This CDR3 has 16 amino acids. Germline lookup yields CDR1 LGHDT and CDR2 YNNKEL (reference sequence). This sequence joins TRBV3-1 (or the pseudogene TRBV3-2) and TRBJ1-1; D is unclear. The source of this sequence is a woman in her sixties with COVID-19, enrolled during active disease. The sequencing input was peripheral blood. The CDR3 loop reads CASSQETSGMNTEAFF. CDR3 DNA sequence: TGTGCCAGCAGCCAAGAAACGTCGGGTATGAACACTGAAGCTTTCTTT.